Listed here are 10 T cell receptor beta chains from one sample, sequenced in a study of OX40 agonist ivuxolimab in advanced cancers. Library preparation employed the immunoSEQ multiplex PCR assay. The clones in this table, taken by TCRdb from immuneACCESS, are in-frame only. Not every clone is retained; where verified, under half of the shortfall comes from an unresolved V gene, and the cause of the rest is unknown. This sample has fewer than 120,000 clones in its table, and approximately 89% of those were observed once. The ten biggest clones cover 0.27% of the sample. Sequenced material: CD4+ or CD8+ T cells sorted from blood, taken in a trial of the OX40 agonist ivuxolimab. These receptors originate from an adult with an advanced solid tumor such as melanoma, head and neck, liver or kidney cancer.

The rearrangement joins TRBV7-3 to TRBJ2-3; weak D call: TRBD2 (6 bases). This CDR3 is built from 15 residues. Germline V lookup: CDR1 SGHTA, CDR2 FQGTGA. Trimming took off 5 bases at V and 1 base at J, with 13 bases between the two ends. The CDR3 loop is CASSPRLGGTDTQYF. CDR3 bases: TGTGCCAGCAGCCCCAGACTAGGAGGCACAGATACGCAGTATTTT. The full variable domain, in which reference TRBV7-3 and TRBJ2-3 provide the parts outside the CDR3, is GAGVSQTPSNKVTEKGKYVELRCDPISGHTALYWYRQSLGQGPEFLIYFQGTGAADDSGLPNDRFFAVRPEGSVSTLKIQRTERGDSAVYLCASSPRLGGTDTQYFGPGTRLTVL.

This clone was counted only a few times. The chain employs TRBV30 and TRBJ1-5; possibly TRBD1 for D (6 bases). V lost 3 bases, J lost 4 bases, and 10 bases lay in between. Germline assignment: CDR1 GTSNPN and CDR2 SVGIG (reference sequence). The CDR3 is 13 residues long. This CDR3 is CAWRGRGNQPQHF. The CDR3 DNA reads as TGTGCCTGGAGAGGCAGGGGTAATCAGCCCCAGCATTTT. Full variable domain (missing parts from reference TRBV30 and TRBJ1-5): SQTIHQWPATLVQPVGSPLSLECTVEGTSNPNLYWYRQAAGRGLQLLFYSVGIGQISSEVPQNLSASRPQDRQFILSSKKLLLSDSGFYLCAWRGRGNQPQHFGDGTRLSIL.

This chain connects TRBV28 to TRBJ2-7; maybe TRBD1 (6 bases). Trimming cost V 5 bases and J 0 bases, with 11 bases left between them. Germline V gene data show CDR1 as MDHEN and CDR2 as SYDVKM. The CDR3 has 14 amino acids. In nucleotides, the CDR3 is TGTGCCAGCAGTAGGGACACCGGCTCCTACGAGCAGTACTTC. Its translation is CASSRDTGSYEQYF.

The sample holds a few counts of this clone. The chain couples TRBV4-3 to TRBJ2-3, with D possibly called TRBD1 or TRBD2 (5 bases each). Germline V gene lookup returns CDR1 LGHNA and CDR2 YSLEER. The CDR3 length is 14 residues. The germline V and J ends were trimmed by 9 bases and 3 bases, with 16 bases remaining between them. Here the CDR3 reads CASSGQGLTDTQYF. As DNA, the CDR3 is TGCGCCAGTTCGGGGCAGGGATTGACAGATACGCAGTATTTT.

The chain is built from TRBV4-1 and TRBJ1-3; TRBD1 matches 8 bases. The CDR3 length is 16 residues. V lost 5 bases and J lost 4; bases outside the gene matches: 10. Germline assignment: CDR1 MGHRA and CDR2 YSYEKL. CDR3 DNA: TGCGCCAGCAGCTTAGACCGGACAGGGCGAGGAAACACCATATATTTT. As protein: CASSLDRTGRGNTIYF.

This chain uses TRBV11-2 with TRBJ1-4; 11 bases agree with TRBD1. The length of the CDR3 is 15 residues. Looked up from germline, CDR1 is SGHAT and CDR2 is FQNNGV. V trimming: 3 bases; J trimming: 5 bases; junction bases outside the gene matches: 2. CDR3 protein: CASSLDRGRNEKLFF. CDR3 nucleotide sequence: TGTGCCAGCAGCTTGGACAGGGGGCGGAATGAAAAACTGTTTTTT.

A single count supports this clone. This chain uses TRBV19 with TRBJ2-7; D possibly corresponds to TRBD1 (5 bases). The CDR3 runs 15 residues. Trimming removed 4 bases from V and 3 bases from J, with 16 bases in between. The germline V gene has CDR1 LNHDA and CDR2 SQIVND (reference sequence). In DNA form, the CDR3 reads TGTGCCAGTAGTAACCAAATGACAGAAAACTACGAGCAGTACTTC. Encoded protein: CASSNQMTENYEQYF.

The V call is TRBV6-1, the J call TRBJ1-3, with D unclear. The CDR3 consists of 12 residues. Germline-derived CDR1 and CDR2 are MNHNS and SASEGT. V shed 2 bases and J shed 4 bases, with 3 bases lying between them. The CDR3 loop is CASSEPGNTIYF. For the CDR3, the DNA is TGTGCCAGCAGTGAACCAGGAAACACCATATATTTT.

V and J are TRBV27 and TRBJ2-1; 8 bases match TRBD2. V shed 3 bases and J 4 bases; nucleotides not matched to a gene: 8. CDR1 MNHEY and CDR2 SMNVEV come from the germline V gene (reference sequence). The CDR3 spans 16 residues. Here the CDR3 DNA reads TGTGCCAGCAGTTTTATGGGGGCGGGGGGATACAATGAGCAGTTCTTC. Encoded protein: CASSFMGAGGYNEQFF.

This clone came up once. The chain couples TRBV5-1 to TRBJ2-7; D is unresolved. The germline V gene encodes CDR1 SGHRS and CDR2 YFSETQ. The CDR3 consists of 14 residues. V lost 0 bases to trimming and J lost 2 bases, with 9 bases between them. Here the CDR3 reads CASSLDSGPYEQYF. CDR3 bases: TGCGCCAGCAGCTTGGACTCCGGGCCCTACGAGCAGTACTTC.